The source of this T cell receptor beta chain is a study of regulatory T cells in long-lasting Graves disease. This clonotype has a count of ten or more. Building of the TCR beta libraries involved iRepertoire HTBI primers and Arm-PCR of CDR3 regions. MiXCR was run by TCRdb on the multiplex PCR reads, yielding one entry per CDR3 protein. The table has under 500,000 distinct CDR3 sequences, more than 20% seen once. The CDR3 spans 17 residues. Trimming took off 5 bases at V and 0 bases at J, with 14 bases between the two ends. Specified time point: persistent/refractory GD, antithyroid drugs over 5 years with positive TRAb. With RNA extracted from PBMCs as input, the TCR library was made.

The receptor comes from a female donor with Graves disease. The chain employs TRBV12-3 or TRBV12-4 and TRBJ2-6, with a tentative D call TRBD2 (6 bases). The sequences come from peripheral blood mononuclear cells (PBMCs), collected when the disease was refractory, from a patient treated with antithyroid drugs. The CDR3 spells CASSREMGGSGANVLTF. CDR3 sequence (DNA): TGTGCCAGCAGTAGGGAGATGGGGGGCTCTGGGGCCAACGTCCTGACTTTC.